This T cell receptor (beta chain) stems from a study of cytomegalovirus exposure and HLA in healthy donors. Study-level information: Counted in an early data release were about 85 million unique TCRs from HLA-typed donors.

PCR used 60 Vbeta primers and 13 Jbeta primers. Clones were read by immunoSEQ multiplex PCR, and TCRdb kept only the in-frame ones, dropping some. The sample has approximately 190,000 clones, more than 70% seen once. The length of the CDR3 is 15 residues. Germline V gene data show CDR1 as SGHVS and CDR2 as FNYEAQ. Trimming pared 1 base from V and 0 bases from J, leaving 10 bases between. The chain joins TRBV7-6 to TRBJ2-7; D gene uncertain. This sequence originates from a boy younger than 18 in good health and CMV-seronegative. The specimen was PBMCs. CDR3 in DNA: TGTGCCAGCAGCTTAGGGGCGCTAAGCTCCTACGAGCAGTACTTC. Amino acids: CASSLGALSSYEQYF.